This entry lists 2 T cell receptor beta chains sequenced from one sample in a study of immune characterization of retroperitoneal liposarcoma. TCRdb recomputed calls from the PCR reads with MiXCR, one row per CDR3 protein. The sample records around 20,000 distinct CDR3 sequences, 35% to 45% being singletons. Sequencing input: blood. The receptors derive from a male donor with retroperitoneal liposarcoma.

V gene TRBV12-3 or TRBV12-4 combines with J gene TRBJ2-3; D unresolved. The CDR3 contains 11 residues. With 2 bases removed from V and 5 bases from J, the gap between germline ends came to 2 bases. CDR3 protein: CASSLLDTQYF. The CDR3 DNA sequence: TGTGCCAGCAGTTTATTAGATACGCAGTATTTT.

Judged by abundance, this clonotype is medium-sized. J is TRBJ2-2 and V is TRBV6-1, with unresolved D. The germline CDR1 and CDR2 sequences are MNHNS and SASEGT. Trimming pared 4 bases from V and 1 base from J, leaving 10 bases between. The CDR3 is made up of 15 amino acids. The CDR3 here is CASSVETRNTGELFF. For the CDR3, the DNA is TGTGCCAGCAGTGTGGAGACAAGGAACACCGGGGAGCTGTTTTTT.